The 21 T cell receptor beta chains below all came from one sample that was sequenced in a study of T cells in Graves' hyperthyroidism and ophthalmopathy (dated by TCRdb to the late 2010s). Libraries were constructed by multiplex PCR. TCRdb shows the sequencer as Illumina HiSeq 2000. The TCR beta CDR3 regions were amplified from the RNA transcripts. For the first round of RT-PCR on the TCR CDR3, the HTBI primer set was used together with the Qiagen OneStep RT-PCR kit. TCRdb reprocessing: public reads trimmed at Q25 with fastp, clones called with MiXCR, in-frame beta chains kept. Under each unique CDR3 protein, matching rows form one entry showing the most common genes and DNA. In all, the sample holds about 350,000 distinct CDR3 sequences, and about 18% of those were seen once. The biggest ten clones account for about 3.7% of the sample. The sequenced sample was blood. All receptors derive from a woman under 30 with Graves' hyperthyroidism.

This clonotype was counted at least ten times. The genes are TRBV6-6 and TRBJ1-1; possibly TRBD1 for D (6 bases). CDR3 length equals 15 residues. V was clipped by 10 bases and J by 5 bases, with 23 bases between them. Germline CDR1 MNHNY, CDR2 SVGAGI (reference sequence). CDR3 in amino acids: CANSPYGGRGTEAFF. DNA of the CDR3: TGTGCCAACAGCCCATATGGAGGGAGGGGGACTGAAGCTTTCTTT.

This clonotype was counted many times. The chain joins TRBV6-5 to TRBJ2-5; D may correspond to TRBD1 or TRBD2 (5 bases each). Trimming took 2 bases from V and 2 from J, leaving 15 bases between them. Looked up from germline, CDR1 is MNHEY and CDR2 is SVGAGI. The CDR3 is 16 amino acids. In DNA form, the CDR3 reads TGTGCCAGCAGTTACCTGGGCAGGGCGGGTCAAGAGACCCAGTACTTC. This codes for CASSYLGRAGQETQYF.

This clonotype appeared many times. This chain connects TRBV2 to TRBJ2-5; 10 bases line up with TRBD2. V dropped 3 bases and J dropped 2; count of bases not matched to a gene: 15. The germline V gene encodes CDR1 SNHLY and CDR2 FYNNEI. CDR3 length: 19 residues. The CDR3 region has the DNA TGTGCCAGCAGTGACCCTATGACTATACTAGCGGGGCCTCAAGAGACCCAGTACTTC. Protein sequence: CASSDPMTILAGPQETQYF.

This chain joins TRBV24-1 and TRBJ2-3; D possibly corresponds to TRBD2 (6 bases). V was clipped by 4 bases and J by 0 bases, with 13 bases between them. Germline CDR1 reads KGHDR; CDR2 reads SFDVKD. This CDR3 contains 16 residues. CDR3 amino acids: CATSEWGVGSTDTQYF. The DNA of the CDR3 is TGTGCCACCAGTGAGTGGGGGGTTGGTAGCACAGATACGCAGTATTTT.

This clonotype has at least ten counts. V is TRBV6-1 and J is TRBJ2-2; maybe TRBD2 (5 bases). Trimming removed 5 bases at V and 6 bases at J, with 10 bases between. Looked up from germline, CDR1 is MNHNS and CDR2 is SASEGT. This CDR3 spans 13 amino acids. The CDR3 DNA is TGTGCCAGCAGTCCGGGATGGGCCGGGGAGCTGTTTTTT. Translated: CASSPGWAGELFF.

This clonotype was seen at least ten times. The rearrangement links TRBV15 to TRBJ1-2; D is uncertain. Trimming took 0 bases from V and 2 from J, leaving 10 bases between them. CDR1 is LNHNV and CDR2 is YYDKDF in the germline V gene (reference sequence). CDR3 length: 15 amino acids. The CDR3 DNA reads TGTGCCACCAGCAGAGATCGTGCCAGCAACTATGGCTACACCTTC. Protein sequence: CATSRDRASNYGYTF.

This clonotype was seen many times. J is TRBJ2-5 and V is TRBV30; TRBD1 aligns across 10 bases. CDR3 length: 14 residues. The V gene end was trimmed by 5 bases and the J gene end by 3 bases; junction bases not matched to a gene: 6. Germline CDR1 is GTSNPN and CDR2 is SVGIG (reference sequence). The CDR3: CAWAQTGGKETQYF. The DNA for the CDR3 is TGTGCCTGGGCCCAGACAGGGGGCAAAGAGACCCAGTACTTC.

This clonotype was detected many times. V is TRBV5-1 and J is TRBJ2-5, with 7 bases identical to TRBD1. In germline, CDR1 is SGHRS, CDR2 YFSETQ. The CDR3 is made up of 14 amino acids. The junction had 6 bases not matched to a gene; V was cut back by 3 bases and J by 4 bases. CDR3 nucleotide sequence: TGCGCCAGCAGCTCCACAGGGGCAGTAGAGACCCAGTACTTC. Amino acids: CASSSTGAVETQYF. The complete variable domain, with remaining parts taken from reference TRBV5-1 and TRBJ2-5, reads KAGVTQTPRYLIKTRGQQVTLSCSPISGHRSVSWYQQTPGQGLQFLFEYFSETQRNKGNFPGRFSGRQFSNSRSEMNVSTLELGDSALYLCASSSTGAVETQYFGPGTRLLVL.

This clonotype has a count of ten or more. The rearrangement links TRBV20-1 to TRBJ2-7, with 10 bases matching TRBD2. Germline V CDR1 and CDR2: DFQATT, SNEGSKA (reference sequence). The CDR3 has 15 residues. Germline trimming cut 0 bases from V and 6 bases from J; bases unmatched to any gene: 8. This CDR3 reads CSARDRASGGLEQYF. The CDR3 DNA sequence: TGCAGTGCTAGAGACAGGGCTAGCGGGGGTCTCGAGCAGTACTTC.

This clonotype occurred a few times. V and J are TRBV6-5 and TRBJ1-2; 7 bases align to TRBD1. This CDR3 is 14 amino acids long. From germline, CDR1 is MNHEY and CDR2 SVGAGI. Trimming cost V 4 bases and J 1 base; bases outside gene matches: 3. CDR3 coding DNA: TGTGCCAGCAGTTCGAACAGGGGTAACTATGGCTACACCTTC. It codes for CASSSNRGNYGYTF.

This clonotype came up many times. The gene calls are TRBV30 and TRBJ2-7, with TRBD1 identical over 7 bases. Germline lookup yields CDR1 GTSNPN and CDR2 SVGIG (reference sequence). V shed 5 bases and J 2 bases; nucleotides not matched to a gene: 15. CDR3 length: 16 amino acids. The CDR3 DNA sequence: TGTGCCTGGGCCTTAAACAGGGGACCAAAACCCTACGAGCAGTACTTC. This gives the protein CAWALNRGPKPYEQYF.

This clonotype was observed many times. The V and J genes are TRBV10-3 and TRBJ1-3; D gene ambiguous. Germline V gene data show CDR1 as ENHRY and CDR2 as SYGVKD. The V end was cut by 11 bases, the J end by 0 bases, with 5 bases between. This CDR3 spans 11 amino acids. CDR3 bases: TGTGCCTACTACTCTGGAAACACCATATATTTT. It codes for CAYYSGNTIYF.

This clonotype was seen repeatedly, ten times or more. The chain couples TRBV11-2 to TRBJ2-5; possibly TRBD1 for D (6 bases). V was shortened by 0 bases and J by 5 bases, with 10 bases between the two germline ends. The germline gives CDR1 SGHAT, CDR2 FQNNGV. CDR3 length: 14 amino acids. This chain's CDR3 is CASSLEQGYETQYF. CDR3 bases: TGTGCCAGCAGCTTAGAACAGGGATACGAGACCCAGTACTTC.

This clonotype was seen repeatedly, ten times or more. J is TRBJ1-1 and V is TRBV2; no reliable D call. Germline-derived CDR1 and CDR2 are SNHLY and FYNNEI. This CDR3 comprises 10 residues. V was shortened by 5 bases and J by 6 bases, with 4 bases between the two germline ends. CDR3 in amino acids: CASSTAEAFF. CDR3 nucleotides: TGTGCCAGCAGTACAGCTGAAGCTTTCTTT.

This clonotype has a count of ten or more. The chain carries TRBV5-1 and TRBJ1-2; D unclear. V was trimmed by 5 bases and J by 2 bases, leaving 10 bases between them. The CDR3 is 13 residues long. Per the germline V gene, CDR1 is SGHRS and CDR2 is YFSETQ. In DNA form, the CDR3 reads TGCGCCAGCAGTCCGGTGAGGAACTATGGCTACACCTTC. Protein product: CASSPVRNYGYTF.

This chain uses TRBV6-1 with TRBJ2-5; D gene uncertain. The CDR3 runs 14 residues. Per the germline V gene, CDR1 is MNHNS and CDR2 is SASEGT. Trimming removed 9 bases at V and 1 base at J, with 15 bases between. This CDR3 reads CARTQQPGQETQYF. The DNA of the CDR3 is TGTGCCAGGACGCAACAGCCCGGCCAAGAGACCCAGTACTTC.

The chain uses TRBV15 and TRBJ1-2, with a weak D call TRBD1 (6 bases). This CDR3 contains 16 residues. V lost 1 base and J lost 4, with 16 bases in between. Germline V gene data show CDR1 as LNHNV and CDR2 as YYDKDF (reference sequence). The CDR3 DNA is TGTGCCACCAGCAGAGGCGACAGGATCGGGTCCTATGGCTACACCTTC. Translated, it gives CATSRGDRIGSYGYTF.

This clonotype has a count of ten or more. The genes are TRBV11-2 and TRBJ1-3, with D unresolved. V gave up 5 bases and J gave up 0 bases, with 5 bases separating them. Germline V lookup: CDR1 SGHAT, CDR2 FQNNGV. The CDR3 has 13 amino acids. As DNA, the CDR3 is TGTGCCAGCAGCCGGGACTCTGGAAACACCATATATTTT. Translation gives CASSRDSGNTIYF. The full variable domain, rest sourced from reference TRBV11-2 and TRBJ1-3, is EAGVAQSPRYKIIEKRQSVAFWCNPISGHATLYWYQQILGQGPKLLIQFQNNGVVDDSQLPKDRFSAERLKGVDSTLKIQPAKLEDSAVYLCASSRDSGNTIYFGEGSWLTVV.

This clonotype was observed many times. V usage is TRBV6-5 and J usage is TRBJ2-7; the D gene is possibly TRBD1 (6 bases). Trimming cost V 8 bases and J 2 bases, with 13 bases left between them. Germline V CDR1 and CDR2: MNHEY, SVGAGI. The CDR3 runs 13 residues. In DNA form, the CDR3 reads TGTGCCAGCCGGGTCCAGGGGACCTACGAGCAGTACTTC. This gives the protein CASRVQGTYEQYF.

The chain employs TRBV20-1 and TRBJ1-5; 8 nucleotides match TRBD1. The CDR3 consists of 15 residues. V lost 5 bases and J lost 5; bases outside the gene matches: 11. Germline lookup yields CDR1 DFQATT and CDR2 SNEGSKA (reference sequence). CDR3 coding DNA: TGCAGTGCTCCGACCGACAGGGGAATCGATCAGCCCCAGCATTTT. It specifies CSAPTDRGIDQPQHF.

In this sample, this clonotype turned up many times. The chain uses TRBV20-1 and TRBJ2-7; 9 bases match TRBD1. The CDR3 runs 12 residues. The V gene end was trimmed by 5 bases and the J gene end by 5 bases; junction bases not matched to a gene: 4. Looked up from germline, CDR1 is DFQATT and CDR2 is SNEGSKA (reference sequence). CDR3 region: CSAWDRVDEQYF. CDR3 nucleotides: TGCAGTGCTTGGGACAGGGTGGACGAGCAGTACTTC.